This T cell receptor beta chain derives from a study of blood T cells in healthy people across ages. Study-level findings and limits: The lack of PBMC sorting stopped any conclusive naive versus antigen-experienced comparison.

V was shortened by 7 bases and J by 2 bases, with 20 bases between the two germline ends. Germline-derived CDR1 and CDR2 are MDHEN and SYDVKM. The CDR3 runs 17 residues. Concerning this clonotype itself: No antigen is known for it.

Combining a sample-barcoded 5' primer with a J-beta primer mix, a second PCR ran for roughly 7 to 12 cycles. Researchers report that a template-switch adaptor with 12 random nucleotides tagged each cDNA molecule. TCRdb itself ran the 5' RACE reads through MiXCR, one entry per CDR3 protein. Found here are about 500,000 distinct CDR3 sequences, 20% to 30% of them singletons; the top ten hold 8.5% to 9.5%. These data were likewise used in another study, on T cells of mothers and their children. That report notes: Related mother-child pairs showed slightly higher but non-significant overlap than unrelated pairs.

The rearrangement links TRBV28 to TRBJ2-2, with D perhaps TRBD1 (5 bases). The sequenced material came from blood. The TCR was taken from a boy aged 10-17 years in good health. The CDR3 reads CASTLVGARPNTGELFF. In nucleotides, the CDR3 is TGTGCCAGCACCCTTGTTGGGGCTAGACCTAACACCGGGGAGCTGTTTTTT.